The 24 T cell receptor beta chains listed next were all sequenced from one sample in a study of blood T cell repertoires in COVID-19 (dated by TCRdb to 2019 to 2021). Library construction relied on the immunoSEQ multiplex PCR assay. The immuneACCESS repertoire file appears here via TCRdb, limited to in-frame rearrangements. These files lack a portion of the clones; in checked studies, under half of the deficit traces to unresolved V genes, and the cause of the others is not known. The sample table shows 350,000 or so clones, and around 87% are seen once. Clones ranked in the top ten supply around 9.3% of the sample. The sequencing input was peripheral blood. The receptor source for this set is a woman aged 30 to 39 with COVID-19, enrolled during active disease.

A word on this clone: This same CDR3 is encoded by further DNA sequences in the sample. The V call is TRBV27, the J call TRBJ1-5; no definite D call. This CDR3 comprises 13 residues. V was pared by 3 bases and J by 3 bases, with 6 bases between. The germline CDR1 and CDR2 sequences are MNHEY and SMNVEV (reference sequence). For the CDR3, the DNA is TGTGCCAGCAGTTTTGGGCTCAATCAGCCCCAGCATTTT. Amino acid sequence: CASSFGLNQPQHF.

The gene calls are TRBV9 and TRBJ1-4; TRBD1 might be the D (6 bases). Trimming left V 0 bases short and J 4 bases short, with 7 bases between. The CDR3 is 14 amino acids. CDR1 is SGDLS and CDR2 is YYNGEE in the germline V gene. CDR3 nucleotides: TGTGCCAGCAGCGTAGAAGGGGGTAATGAAAAACTGTTTTTT. Its protein is CASSVEGGNEKLFF.

This clone was seen only once. V usage is TRBV19 and J usage is TRBJ2-7; TRBD2 aligns across 9 bases. This CDR3 contains 15 residues. V dropped 2 bases and J dropped 2; count of bases not matched to a gene: 4. From germline, CDR1 is LNHDA and CDR2 SQIVND (reference sequence). The CDR3 loop is CASSILSGGTYEQYF. CDR3 nucleotide sequence: TGTGCCAGTAGTATATTGAGCGGGGGGACCTACGAGCAGTACTTC.

The chain is built from TRBV4-1 and TRBJ2-1; the match to TRBD1 covers 9 bases. The CDR3 extends over 15 amino acids. CDR1 and CDR2 (germline): MGHRA, YSYEKL. J lost 15 bases, V lost 2 bases, and 14 bases had no gene match. In nucleotides, the CDR3 is TGCGCCAGCAGCCAACTTTCAACAGGGGGCGCAGCCGCGTTCTTC. This translates into CASSQLSTGGAAAFF.

The genes are TRBV7-9 and TRBJ1-1; TRBD1 matches at 11 bases. The CDR3 is 15 residues long. Germline V gene sequence: CDR1 SEHNR, CDR2 FQNEAQ (reference sequence). The ends lost 0 bases at V and 4 bases at J; junction bases unmatched: 1. For the CDR3, the DNA is TGTGCCAGCAGCTTAGCGGGACAGGGGGGCACTGAAGCTTTCTTT. Translating gives CASSLAGQGGTEAFF. Supplemented by reference TRBV7-9 and TRBJ1-1, the full variable domain reads DTGVSQNPRHKITKRGQNVTFRCDPISEHNRLYWYRQTLGQGPEFLTYFQNEAQLEKSRLLSDRFSAERPKGSFSTLEIQRTEQGDSAMYLCASSLAGQGGTEAFFGQGTRLTVV.

The chain combines TRBV6-4 with TRBJ2-5, with 14 bases that match TRBD2. The V gene end was trimmed by 7 bases and the J gene end by 6 bases; junction bases not matched to a gene: 10. This CDR3 has 16 amino acids. CDR1 is MRHNA and CDR2 is SNTAGT in the germline V gene. In nucleotides, the CDR3 is TGTGCCAGCACCAGGGGGACTAGCGGGGGTTTAAAGACCCAGTACTTC. This encodes CASTRGTSGGLKTQYF.

The rearrangement joins TRBV11-2 to TRBJ2-7; D uncertain. Germline CDR1 reads SGHAT; CDR2 reads FQNNGV. V lost 0 bases to trimming and J lost 4 bases, with 7 bases between them. CDR3 length: 13 amino acids. The CDR3 protein is CASSLENGYEQYF. CDR3 sequence (DNA): TGTGCCAGCAGCTTAGAGAACGGGTACGAGCAGTACTTC.

The chain couples TRBV7-6 to TRBJ2-1; D remains unclear. With 5 bases removed from V and 2 bases from J, the gap between germline ends came to 13 bases. From germline, CDR1 is SGHVS and CDR2 FNYEAQ. The CDR3 consists of 15 residues. CDR3 coding DNA: TGTGCCAGCAGCAGTAGCTTGATCGCCTACAATGAGCAGTTCTTC. Amino acids: CASSSSLIAYNEQFF.

The genes are TRBV27 and TRBJ2-7; TRBD2 matches 12 bases. After removal of 4 bases from V and 0 bases from J, the junction contained 4 bases not matched to a gene. The CDR3 is 16 residues long. Germline CDR1 MNHEY, CDR2 SMNVEV (reference sequence). As DNA, the CDR3 is TGTGCCAGCAGTTCAGGGACTAGCGGGTACTCCTACGAGCAGTACTTC. It encodes CASSSGTSGYSYEQYF.

The chain couples TRBV6-1 to TRBJ1-5; perhaps TRBD1 as D (5 bases). Germline-derived CDR1 and CDR2 are MNHNS and SASEGT. V was trimmed by 8 bases and J by 4 bases, leaving 18 bases between them. CDR3 length: 15 amino acids. CDR3 amino acids: CASEDSGGWNQPQHF. The CDR3 DNA reads TGTGCCAGCGAAGACAGCGGGGGGTGGAATCAGCCCCAGCATTTT.

V is TRBV7-2 and J is TRBJ2-5, with D uncertain. CDR3 size: 17 residues. Germline CDR1 is SGHTA and CDR2 is FQGNSA. V was clipped by 1 base and J by 6 bases, with 21 bases between them. CDR3 in amino acids: CASSLGGEPPYLQTQYF. As DNA, the CDR3 is TGTGCCAGCAGCTTAGGAGGAGAGCCACCCTACTTACAGACCCAGTACTTC.

The chain recombines TRBV7-2 with TRBJ2-1, with 7 bases aligning to TRBD2. The V segment lost 2 bases and the J segment 5 bases; nucleotides outside the gene matches: 12. The CDR3 is made up of 17 amino acids. Germline values: CDR1 SGHTA, CDR2 FQGNSA. CDR3 nucleotides: TGTGCCAGCAGCTTATCGTTAACGGCGGGAGACAACAATGAGCAGTTCTTC. This gives the protein CASSLSLTAGDNNEQFF.

The CDR3 protein is CASSYGGGTNTEAFF. In nucleotides, the CDR3 is TGTGCCAGCAGTTACGGCGGGGGCACGAACACTGAAGCTTTCTTT. This chain links TRBV6-5 with TRBJ1-1; the D gene is possibly TRBD1 (6 bases). The CDR3 contains 15 residues. V lost 2 bases, J lost 1 base, and 11 bases lay in between. Germline V gene data show CDR1 as MNHEY and CDR2 as SVGAGI.

This chain connects TRBV5-1 to TRBJ2-2, with 7 bases identical to TRBD2. V shed 1 base, J shed 2 bases, and the junction held 2 bases outside the gene matches. CDR1 SGHRS and CDR2 YFSETQ come from the germline V gene. The CDR3 is 15 residues long. DNA of the CDR3: TGCGCCAGCAGCTTGCCTAGCGGAAACACCGGGGAGCTGTTTTTT. Translated, it gives CASSLPSGNTGELFF.

The rearrangement links TRBV5-3 to TRBJ1-6; TRBD1 is a possible D gene (6 bases). TRBV5-3 is sorted into the ORF group, with uncertain function. The CDR3 extends over 19 amino acids. The germline V and J ends were trimmed by 6 bases and 7 bases, with 29 bases remaining between them. The CDR3 DNA is TGTGCCAGAAAAGGGGGGGTTGAGAATATCTGCAAGGGGAATTCACCCCTCCACTTT. It is translated as CARKGGVENICKGNSPLHF.

This clone was observed a single time. The chain has TRBV29-1 and TRBJ2-3; 8 positions agree with TRBD2. Germline V gene data show CDR1 as SQVTM and CDR2 as ANQGSEA. There are 14 residues in the CDR3. The ends lost 6 bases at V and 0 bases at J; junction bases unmatched: 5. The CDR3 is CSVGLGASTDTQYF. As DNA, the CDR3 is TGCAGCGTGGGACTAGGGGCAAGCACAGATACGCAGTATTTT.

The chain uses TRBV27 and TRBJ2-2; possible D gene TRBD1, 6 bases. Germline V gives CDR1 MNHEY, CDR2 SMNVEV (reference sequence). The CDR3 consists of 16 residues. V lost 5 bases, J lost 8 bases, and 21 bases lay in between. The CDR3 DNA follows: TGTGCCAGCAGTCCGTGGACAGTCGGTATTAAGGGGGAGCTGTTTTTT. It encodes CASSPWTVGIKGELFF.

This clone was seen just once. V is TRBV7-2 and J is TRBJ2-1; 8 nucleotides line up with TRBD2. CDR1 is SGHTA, CDR2 FQGNSA, per germline. J was trimmed by 10 bases and V by 4 bases; bases with no gene match: 9. This CDR3 is 14 amino acids long. DNA of the CDR3: TGTGCCAGCAGCTCAACCGGGACTAGGTACGAGCAGTTCTTC. It yields the protein CASSSTGTRYEQFF.

This rearrangement joins TRBV7-9 to TRBJ2-3; 8 bases line up with TRBD2. Germline V gene lookup returns CDR1 SEHNR and CDR2 FQNEAQ (reference sequence). The CDR3 is made up of 15 amino acids. V lost 6 bases and J lost 1; bases outside the gene matches: 6. Here the CDR3 DNA reads TGTGCCAGCAGTCCCATACTAGCGGGCACAGATACGCAGTATTTT. It codes for CASSPILAGTDTQYF.

The chain couples TRBV2 to TRBJ1-2; TRBD1 matches at 8 bases. The J segment lost 3 bases and the V segment lost 2 bases, leaving 5 bases of the junction unmatched. The CDR3 runs to 15 residues. Germline V lookup: CDR1 SNHLY, CDR2 FYNNEI. The CDR3 DNA reads TGTGCCAGCAGTGAAAGGGCAGGGGGCGACTATGGCTACACCTTC. Translated, it gives CASSERAGGDYGYTF.

This sequence joins TRBV11-2 and TRBJ2-4; 8 nucleotides match TRBD1. With V trimmed by 5 bases and J by 7 bases, 7 bases remained unmatched. Germline CDR1 and CDR2: SGHAT and FQNNGV. The CDR3 runs to 14 residues. The CDR3 DNA reads as TGTGCCAGCAGCCGAGGACAGGGTGACAACATTCAGTACTTC. It codes for CASSRGQGDNIQYF.

The chain links TRBV5-8 to TRBJ2-7; the match to TRBD1 covers 7 bases. This CDR3 region has 14 residues. Germline V gene sequence: CDR1 SGHTS, CDR2 YDEGEE. J gave up 4 bases and V 0 bases, and 4 bases lay outside the gene matches. The CDR3 here is CASSLEGARYEQYF. CDR3 DNA: TGTGCCAGCAGCTTGGAGGGGGCGAGGTACGAGCAGTACTTC.

V and J are TRBV11-2 and TRBJ2-7; 11 bases agree with TRBD2. After removal of 5 bases from V and 2 bases from J, the junction contained 14 bases not matched to a gene. The CDR3 covers 18 residues. The V gene's germline CDR1 is SGHAT and CDR2 FQNNGV. CDR3 sequence: CASSLRGLAAGDAYEQYF. The CDR3 DNA reads as TGTGCCAGCAGCCTTAGGGGACTAGCGGCCGGGGACGCCTACGAGCAGTACTTC. The full variable domain, completed using reference TRBV11-2 and TRBJ2-7, is EAGVAQSPRYKIIEKRQSVAFWCNPISGHATLYWYQQILGQGPKLLIQFQNNGVVDDSQLPKDRFSAERLKGVDSTLKIQPAKLEDSAVYLCASSLRGLAAGDAYEQYFGPGTRLTVT.

This chain joins TRBV5-1 and TRBJ2-2, with D unresolved. Germline V gives CDR1 SGHRS, CDR2 YFSETQ. CDR3 size: 14 residues. The V gene lost 1 base and the J gene lost 0 bases, with 4 bases spanning the gap. CDR3 bases: TGCGCCAGCAGCTTGACAGCGAACACCGGGGAGCTGTTTTTT. It codes for CASSLTANTGELFF.